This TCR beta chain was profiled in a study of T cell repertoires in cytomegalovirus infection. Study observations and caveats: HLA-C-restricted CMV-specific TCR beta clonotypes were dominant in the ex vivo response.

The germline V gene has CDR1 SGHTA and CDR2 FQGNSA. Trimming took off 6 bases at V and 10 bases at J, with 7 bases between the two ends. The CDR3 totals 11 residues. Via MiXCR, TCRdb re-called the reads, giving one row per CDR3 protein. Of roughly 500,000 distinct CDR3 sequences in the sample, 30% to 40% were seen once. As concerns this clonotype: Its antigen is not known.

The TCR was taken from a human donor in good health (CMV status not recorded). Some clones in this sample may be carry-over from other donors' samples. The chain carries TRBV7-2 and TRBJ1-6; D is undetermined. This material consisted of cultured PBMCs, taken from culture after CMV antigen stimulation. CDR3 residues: CASSMGSPLHF. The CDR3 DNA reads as TGTGCCAGCAGTATGGGGTCACCCCTCCACTTT.